This paragraph covers one T cell receptor beta chain sequence. Its antigen is as yet unknown. This entry comes from a study of radiotherapy plus CTLA-4 blockade in lung cancer. Study context: Of the patients, over 15% showed objective responses and about 30% attained disease control. Study findings and constraints: Among reported predictors of response, early blood T cell clone dynamics with interferon-beta performed best. Clones of tumor-derived TCRs expanded in blood after radiotherapy plus ipilimumab.

V dropped 4 bases and J dropped 7; count of bases not matched to a gene: 7. The CDR3 is made up of 15 amino acids. Per germline, CDR1 SGHNT and CDR2 YYREEE (reference sequence). Method: immunoSEQ multiplex PCR; TCRdb's copy keeps in-frame clones and lacks some. The data contain tens of thousands of clones, roughly 86% of them singletons. Participants had chemo-refractory metastatic non-small-cell lung cancer and were treated with focal radiation plus ipilimumab CTLA-4 blockade. The source material was peripheral blood, sampled from a patient treated with radiotherapy plus ipilimumab. This TCR was sampled from a human donor with non-small cell lung cancer who had a partial response to radiotherapy plus ipilimumab. The rearrangement uses TRBV5-4 and TRBJ2-2; 10 bases agree with TRBD2. CDR3 residues: CASSPVAGGGGELFF. CDR3 nucleotide sequence: TGTGCCAGCAGCCCAGTAGCGGGAGGTGGCGGGGAGCTGTTTTTT.